The 21 T cell receptor beta chains in this list originate from one sample, sequenced in a study of shared clonotypes between healthy human individuals. The method was immunoSEQ multiplex PCR; TCRdb's version includes in-frame clones alone and lacks a portion of them. The top ten hold about 0.39% of the sample, which has 2 million to 2.5 million clones, roughly 93% seen once. The sample consisted of naive CD4+ T cells from PBMCs. This sample's subset: CD45RA+ positively selected. These receptors were taken from a young man in good health. Some clones in this sample may be carry-over from other donors' samples.

The rearrangement joins TRBV5-1 to TRBJ2-1; D gene unclear. Trimming shortened V by 3 bases and J by 0 bases, and 13 bases separated the two germline ends. Germline V gene lookup returns CDR1 SGHRS and CDR2 YFSETQ. The CDR3 is 16 amino acids. The CDR3 region has the DNA TGCGCCAGCAGCTCGTATATATCATCCTCCTACAATGAGCAGTTCTTC. Protein sequence: CASSSYISSSYNEQFF. The full variable domain, rest sourced from reference TRBV5-1 and TRBJ2-1, is KAGVTQTPRYLIKTRGQQVTLSCSPISGHRSVSWYQQTPGQGLQFLFEYFSETQRNKGNFPGRFSGRQFSNSRSEMNVSTLELGDSALYLCASSSYISSSYNEQFFGPGTRLTVL.

Regarding this clone: At the DNA level, this CDR3 is encoded by other sequences in the same sample as well. The gene calls are TRBV5-1 and TRBJ2-3; tentatively, D is TRBD2 (5 bases). Germline V lookup: CDR1 SGHRS, CDR2 YFSETQ. This CDR3 has 14 amino acids. V shed 0 bases and J shed 3 bases, with 8 bases lying between them. The CDR3 bases are TGCGCCAGCAGCTTGGTGCTAGCAACAGATACGCAGTATTTT. Translating it yields CASSLVLATDTQYF.

Comments on this clone: Other DNA sequences in this specimen translate into the identical CDR3. This chain joins TRBV5-1 and TRBJ2-1; D uncertain. Per the germline V gene, CDR1 is SGHRS and CDR2 is YFSETQ. The CDR3 loop spans 13 amino acids. V was pared by 4 bases and J by 5 bases, with 10 bases between. The CDR3 DNA reads TGCGCCAGCAGCCGAGACTCGAACAATGAGCAGTTCTTC. Its protein product is CASSRDSNNEQFF.

The V call is TRBV5-1, the J call TRBJ2-7; 8 nucleotides match TRBD1. V was clipped by 4 bases and J by 5 bases; unmatched bases: 11. The CDR3 covers 15 residues. CDR1 is SGHRS, CDR2 YFSETQ, per germline. This CDR3 reads CASSPGGTGVHEQYF. The CDR3, as DNA: TGCGCCAGCAGCCCCGGCGGGACAGGAGTTCACGAGCAGTACTTC.

The chain is built from TRBV25-1 and TRBJ1-1; D unclear. Germline lookup yields CDR1 MGHDK and CDR2 SYGVNS. This CDR3 is built from 14 residues. Deletions cut 2 bases from V and 1 base from J, with 8 bases between. The CDR3 here is CASSELGRNTEAFF. The CDR3 nucleotides are TGTGCCAGCAGTGAACTCGGAAGGAACACTGAAGCTTTCTTT.

The chain joins TRBV6-5 to TRBJ2-1, with D perhaps matching TRBD1 or TRBD2 (5 bases each). V lost 3 bases and J lost 10, with 13 bases in between. The CDR3 consists of 13 residues. Germline V gives CDR1 MNHEY, CDR2 SVGAGI. CDR3: CASSYSGTKEQFF. The CDR3 DNA reads as TGTGCCAGCAGTTATTCCGGGACCAAGGAGCAGTTCTTC.

The chain combines TRBV15 with TRBJ1-3; D unclear. Per germline, CDR1 LNHNV and CDR2 YYDKDF (reference sequence). Trimming removed 1 base at V and 0 bases at J, with 10 bases between. CDR3 size: 16 residues. The CDR3 sequence is CATSRGSTDSGNTIYF. For the CDR3, the DNA is TGTGCCACCAGCAGAGGTTCGACCGACTCTGGAAACACCATATATTTT.

Notes on this clone: Other DNA sequences in this sample translate to the same CDR3. The rearrangement uses TRBV30 and TRBJ2-7; no firm D call. This CDR3 is built from 11 residues. Germline assignment: CDR1 GTSNPN and CDR2 SVGIG (reference sequence). V was cut by 0 bases and J by 4 bases, with 4 bases left in between. CDR3 nucleotide sequence: TGTGCCTGGAGTGTGGGTTACGAGCAGTACTTC. Translation gives CAWSVGYEQYF.

The CDR3 loop is CASSPLGALYNEQFF. CDR3 DNA sequence: TGTGCCAGCAGCCCACTAGGGGCTCTCTACAATGAGCAGTTCTTC. The V gene is TRBV7-9, the J gene TRBJ2-1; the D gene could be TRBD1 or TRBD2 (5 bases each). From germline, CDR1 is SEHNR and CDR2 FQNEAQ (reference sequence). Trimming stripped 5 bases from V and 3 bases from J, with 14 bases between. CDR3 size: 15 residues.

The J gene is TRBJ2-5, the V gene TRBV11-2; tentatively, D is TRBD1 or TRBD2 (5 bases each). Germline V gene data show CDR1 as SGHAT and CDR2 as FQNNGV. This CDR3 is built from 14 residues. Trimming took 7 bases from V and 6 from J, leaving 18 bases between them. The CDR3 is CASTLGAVGQTQYF. The CDR3 DNA follows: TGTGCCAGCACCCTCGGGGCGGTCGGGCAGACCCAGTACTTC.

This chain uses TRBV7-2 with TRBJ2-5, with D maybe TRBD1 (5 bases). The CDR3 runs to 13 residues. Looked up from germline, CDR1 is SGHTA and CDR2 is FQGNSA. V was pared by 8 bases and J by 2 bases, with 12 bases between. CDR3 residues: CASLRTGQETQYF. The DNA of the CDR3 is TGTGCCAGCTTGAGAACAGGACAAGAGACCCAGTACTTC.

The rearrangement joins TRBV11-1 to TRBJ2-1, with 15 nucleotides matching TRBD2. V lost 5 bases to trimming and J lost 16 bases; unmatched junction nucleotides: 15. The V gene's germline CDR1 is SGHAT and CDR2 FQDESV (reference sequence). This CDR3 region has 16 residues. CDR3 nucleotide sequence: TGTGCCAGCAGCCGACGGACTAGCGGGAGGGCAGCGCAGCGTTTCTTC. Translating it yields CASSRRTSGRAAQRFF. Variable domain in full (rest from reference TRBV11-1 and TRBJ2-1): EAEVAQSPRYKITEKSQAVAFWCDPISGHATLYWYRQILGQGPELLVQFQDESVVDDSQLPKDRFSAERLKGVDSTLKIQPAELGDSAMYLCASSRRTSGRAAQRFFGPGTRLTVL.

The V call is TRBV6-5, the J call TRBJ1-2; D is unclear. Germline values: CDR1 MNHEY, CDR2 SVGAGI. V was clipped by 6 bases and J by 0 bases, with 11 bases between them. CDR3 length equals 14 residues. Here the CDR3 DNA reads TGTGCCAGCAGGGACCACAACACTAACTATGGCTACACCTTC. This sequence encodes CASRDHNTNYGYTF.

This rearrangement joins TRBV18 to TRBJ1-4; a possible D gene is TRBD1 (6 bases). Germline V gives CDR1 KGHSH, CDR2 LQKENI. The V and J ends lost 6 bases and 8 bases respectively, with 19 bases between them. The CDR3 is 15 amino acids. CDR3 sequence (DNA): TGTGCCAGCTCGCCCGACAGGAACGTTCGCGAAAAACTGTTTTTT. Translated, it gives CASSPDRNVREKLFF.

This chain joins TRBV9 and TRBJ2-2; D is possibly TRBD1 or TRBD2 (5 bases each). The CDR3 sequence is 15 residues long. Trimming stripped 0 bases from V and 3 bases from J, with 9 bases between. CDR1 and CDR2 (germline): SGDLS, YYNGEE. DNA of the CDR3: TGTGCCAGCAGCGTAGGAGGGACCGACACCGGGGAGCTGTTTTTT. Translation gives CASSVGGTDTGELFF.

V is TRBV19 and J is TRBJ2-2; TRBD2 aligns across 7 bases. There are 19 residues in the CDR3. Trimming cost V 4 bases and J 1 base; bases outside gene matches: 15. Germline V lookup: CDR1 LNHDA, CDR2 SQIVND (reference sequence). The CDR3 nucleotides read TGTGCCAGTAGTAAGGGGACTAAGGACCTCATCAAGAACACCGGGGAGCTGTTTTTT. Encoded protein: CASSKGTKDLIKNTGELFF. Based on the CDR3 plus reference TRBV19 and TRBJ2-2, the full variable domain is DGGITQSPKYLFRKEGQNVTLSCEQNLNHDAMYWYRQDPGQGLRLIYYSQIVNDFQKGDIAEGYSVSREKKESFPLTVTSAQKNPTAFYLCASSKGTKDLIKNTGELFFGEGSRLTVL.

The V gene is TRBV7-3, the J gene TRBJ1-4; D remains ambiguous. V lost 5 bases, J lost 0 bases, and 10 bases lay in between. Germline V lookup: CDR1 SGHTA, CDR2 FQGTGA. The CDR3 has 15 residues. The CDR3 loop reads CASSPSRATNEKLFF. CDR3 DNA: TGTGCCAGCAGCCCGTCCAGAGCAACTAATGAAAAACTGTTTTTT.

The chain is built from TRBV25-1 and TRBJ1-1; TRBD1 matches 9 bases. The V gene's germline CDR1 is MGHDK and CDR2 SYGVNS. J was trimmed by 6 bases and V by 4 bases; bases with no gene match: 9. The CDR3 contains 15 residues. This chain's CDR3 is CASSAITGGVSEAFF. The CDR3, as DNA: TGTGCCAGCAGTGCTATAACAGGGGGCGTATCTGAAGCTTTCTTT.

The chain joins TRBV5-4 to TRBJ2-1; 7 bases line up with TRBD2. V gave up 0 bases and J gave up 4 bases; unmatched junction bases: 4. Looked up from germline, CDR1 is SGHNT and CDR2 is YYREEE (reference sequence). This CDR3 spans 15 amino acids. In nucleotides, the CDR3 is TGTGCCAGCAGCTTGGCTAGCGGATTTTACAATGAGCAGTTCTTC. It is translated as CASSLASGFYNEQFF.

The chain is built from TRBV19 and TRBJ1-1; 7 bases are shared with TRBD1. The germline V gene has CDR1 LNHDA and CDR2 SQIVND (reference sequence). With V trimmed by 8 bases and J by 0 bases, 9 bases remained unmatched. The CDR3 contains 15 residues. For the CDR3, the DNA is TGTGCCAGTCAAGTGGACAGGTCGGTGAACACTGAAGCTTTCTTT. Protein product: CASQVDRSVNTEAFF.

DNA for the CDR3: TGTGCCTGGAGAGCAGTCGGCACTGAAGCTTTCTTT. Its protein product is CAWRAVGTEAFF. This chain connects TRBV30 to TRBJ1-1; D unclear. This CDR3 contains 12 residues. Germline assignment: CDR1 GTSNPN and CDR2 SVGIG (reference sequence). Between the trimmed V and J ends, which lost 3 bases and 4 bases, there was a span of 9 bases.